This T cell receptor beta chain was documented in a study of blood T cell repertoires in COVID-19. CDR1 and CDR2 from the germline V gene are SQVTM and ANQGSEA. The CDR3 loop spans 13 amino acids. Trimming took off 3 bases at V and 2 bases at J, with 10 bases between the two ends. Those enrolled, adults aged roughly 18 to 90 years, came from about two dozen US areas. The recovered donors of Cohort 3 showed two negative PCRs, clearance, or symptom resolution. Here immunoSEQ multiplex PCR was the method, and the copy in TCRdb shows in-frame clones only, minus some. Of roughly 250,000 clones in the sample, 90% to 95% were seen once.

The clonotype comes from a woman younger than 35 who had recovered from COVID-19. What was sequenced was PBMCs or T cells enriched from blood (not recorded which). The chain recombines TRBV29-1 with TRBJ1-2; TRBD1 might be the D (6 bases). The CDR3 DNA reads TGCAGCGTTGAGGAGACAGGAAACTATGGCTACACCTTC. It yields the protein CSVEETGNYGYTF.